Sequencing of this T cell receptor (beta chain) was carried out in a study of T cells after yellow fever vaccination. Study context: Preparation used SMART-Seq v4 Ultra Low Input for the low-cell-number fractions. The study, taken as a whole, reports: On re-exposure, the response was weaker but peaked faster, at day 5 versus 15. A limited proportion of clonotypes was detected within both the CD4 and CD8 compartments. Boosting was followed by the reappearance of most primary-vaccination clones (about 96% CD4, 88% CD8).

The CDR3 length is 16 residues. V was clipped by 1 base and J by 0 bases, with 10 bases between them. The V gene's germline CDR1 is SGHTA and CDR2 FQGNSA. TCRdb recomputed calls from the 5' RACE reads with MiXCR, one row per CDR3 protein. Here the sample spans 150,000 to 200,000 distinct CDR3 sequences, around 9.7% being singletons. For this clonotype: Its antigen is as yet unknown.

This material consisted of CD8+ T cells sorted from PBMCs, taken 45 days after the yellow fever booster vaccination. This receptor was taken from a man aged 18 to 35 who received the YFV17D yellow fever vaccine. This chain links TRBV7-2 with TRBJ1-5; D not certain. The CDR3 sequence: CASSLGGGYSNQPQHF. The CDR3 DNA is TGTGCCAGCAGCTTAGGGGGAGGGTATAGCAATCAGCCCCAGCATTTT.